Listed here are 9 T cell receptor beta chains from one sample, sequenced in a study of monozygotic twins with inflammatory bowel disease. TCRdb re-called the 5' RACE reads; one entry per CDR3 protein, DNA not given. This repertoire comprises about 440,000 distinct CDR3 sequences; its ten largest clones make up about 2.2%. Sequencing was carried out using blood. All receptors derive from a human donor with ulcerative colitis or Crohn's disease, or a healthy co-twin of an affected twin (not recorded which).

V gene TRBV15 combines with J gene TRBJ2-7; TCRdb calls TRBD1, which cannot be checked without DNA. The CDR3 sequence is 16 residues long. Germline assignment: CDR1 LNHNV and CDR2 YYDKDF (reference sequence). The CDR3 reads CATSTGDSPEFYEQYF. The variable domain in full, with the rest retrieved from reference TRBV15 and TRBJ2-7, is DAMVIQNPRYQVTQFGKPVTLSCSQTLNHNVMYWYQQKSSQAPKLLFHYYDKDFNNEADTPDNFQSRRPNTSFCFLDIRSPGLGDTAMYLCATSTGDSPEFYEQYFGPGTRLTVT.

This chain joins TRBV20-1 and TRBJ1-1; TCRdb's D call of TRBD1 is untestable without DNA. The CDR3 spans 15 residues. Germline V CDR1 and CDR2: DFQATT, SNEGSKA (reference sequence). The CDR3 reads CSARDDPGVNTEAFF.

This chain uses TRBV20-1 with TRBJ2-1. The CDR3 runs to 16 residues. Germline loops: CDR1 DFQATT, CDR2 SNEGSKA (reference sequence). The CDR3 sequence is CSARTRAGAHYNEQFF.

The chain has TRBV29-1 and TRBJ2-5; TCRdb gives TRBD1 as the D gene, but with no DNA this cannot be confirmed. CDR1 is SQVTM, CDR2 ANQGSEA, per germline. CDR3 length: 12 amino acids. The CDR3 is CSVGGGQETQYF.

This chain links TRBV12-3 or TRBV12-4 with TRBJ1-1; the D call of TRBD1 rests on TCRdb alone, since no DNA is present to check it. The length of the CDR3 is 13 residues. This CDR3 reads CASSGGSRTEAFF.

The rearrangement joins TRBV10-3 to TRBJ2-5. In germline, CDR1 is ENHRY, CDR2 SYGVKD. The CDR3 is made up of 13 amino acids. This CDR3 reads CAISDGVQETQYF.

The V call is TRBV12-3 or TRBV12-4, the J call TRBJ2-4. The CDR3 runs 12 residues. The CDR3 loop reads CASSFNRNIQYF.

The chain has TRBV4-1 and TRBJ2-3; checking the TCRdb D call of TRBD2 is not possible without DNA. The CDR3 has 13 amino acids. From germline, CDR1 is MGHRA and CDR2 YSYEKL. CDR3 sequence reads: CASSQDLKGLGRF.

The genes are TRBV5-1 and TRBJ1-1; the TCRdb D gene call, TRBD1, has no DNA to confirm it. The V gene's germline CDR1 is SGHRS and CDR2 YFSETQ. There are 13 residues in the CDR3. The CDR3 reads CASSSVGQIEAFF.